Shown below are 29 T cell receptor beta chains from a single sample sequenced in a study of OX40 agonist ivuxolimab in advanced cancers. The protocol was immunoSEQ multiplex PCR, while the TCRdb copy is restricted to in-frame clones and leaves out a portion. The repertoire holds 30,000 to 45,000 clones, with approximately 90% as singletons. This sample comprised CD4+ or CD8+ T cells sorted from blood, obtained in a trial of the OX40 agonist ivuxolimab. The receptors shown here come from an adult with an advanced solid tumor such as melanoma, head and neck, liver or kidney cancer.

The CDR3 sequence: CARSEAGRGSYEQYF. DNA for the CDR3: TGTGCCAGAAGCGAAGCAGGCCGAGGTAGCTACGAGCAGTACTTC. The chain is built from TRBV5-3 and TRBJ2-7; D gene ambiguous. TRBV5-3 qualifies as an ORF whose function is uncertain. V shed 4 bases and J shed 3 bases, with 17 bases lying between them. This CDR3 has 15 amino acids.

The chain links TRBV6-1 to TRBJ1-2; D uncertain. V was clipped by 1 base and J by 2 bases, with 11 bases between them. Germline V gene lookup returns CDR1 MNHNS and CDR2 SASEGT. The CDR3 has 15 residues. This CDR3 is CASSEEARPNYGYTF. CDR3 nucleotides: TGTGCCAGCAGTGAAGAGGCCAGGCCGAACTATGGCTACACCTTC.

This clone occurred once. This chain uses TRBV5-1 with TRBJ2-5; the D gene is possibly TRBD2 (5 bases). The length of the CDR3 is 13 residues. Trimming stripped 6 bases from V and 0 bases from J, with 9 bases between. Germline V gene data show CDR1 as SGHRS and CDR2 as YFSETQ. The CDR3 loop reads CASTRGNQETQYF. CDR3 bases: TGCGCCAGCACCCGAGGGAACCAAGAGACCCAGTACTTC. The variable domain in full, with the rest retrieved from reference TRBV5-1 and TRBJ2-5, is KAGVTQTPRYLIKTRGQQVTLSCSPISGHRSVSWYQQTPGQGLQFLFEYFSETQRNKGNFPGRFSGRQFSNSRSEMNVSTLELGDSALYLCASTRGNQETQYFGPGTRLLVL.

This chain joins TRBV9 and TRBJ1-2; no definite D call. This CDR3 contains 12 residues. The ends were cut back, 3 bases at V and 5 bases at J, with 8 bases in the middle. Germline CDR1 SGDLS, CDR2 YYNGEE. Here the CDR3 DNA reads TGTGCCAGCAGCGCCCCTCAGTATGGCTACACCTTC. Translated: CASSAPQYGYTF.

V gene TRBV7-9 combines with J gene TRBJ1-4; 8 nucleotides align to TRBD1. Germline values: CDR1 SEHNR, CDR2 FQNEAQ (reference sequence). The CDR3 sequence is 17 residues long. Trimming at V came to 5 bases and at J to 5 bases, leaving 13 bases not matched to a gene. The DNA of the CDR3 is TGTGCCAGCAGCAATAGCCCAGGACAGGGCGGGAATGAAAAACTGTTTTTT. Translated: CASSNSPGQGGNEKLFF. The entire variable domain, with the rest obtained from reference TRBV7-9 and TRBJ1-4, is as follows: DTGVSQNPRHKITKRGQNVTFRCDPISEHNRLYWYRQTLGQGPEFLTYFQNEAQLEKSRLLSDRFSAERPKGSFSTLEIQRTEQGDSAMYLCASSNSPGQGGNEKLFFGSGTQLSVL.

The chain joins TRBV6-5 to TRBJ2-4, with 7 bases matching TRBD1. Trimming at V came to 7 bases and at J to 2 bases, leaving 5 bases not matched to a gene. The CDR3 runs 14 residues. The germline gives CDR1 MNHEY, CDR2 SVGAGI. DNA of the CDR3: TGTGCCAGCATGCCGACAGGGACCAAAAACATTCAGTACTTC. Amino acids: CASMPTGTKNIQYF.

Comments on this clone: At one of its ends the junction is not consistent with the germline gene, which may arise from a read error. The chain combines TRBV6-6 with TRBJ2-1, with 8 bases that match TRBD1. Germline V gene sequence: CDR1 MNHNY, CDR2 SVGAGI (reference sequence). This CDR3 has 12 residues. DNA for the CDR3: TGTGCCAGCAGTTACTCTAGGACAGGGTGGGTCTTC. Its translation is CASSYSRTGWVF.

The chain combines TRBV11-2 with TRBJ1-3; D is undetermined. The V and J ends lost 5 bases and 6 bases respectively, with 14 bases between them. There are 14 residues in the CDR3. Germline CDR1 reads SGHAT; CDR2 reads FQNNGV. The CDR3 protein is CASSQRQFENTIYF. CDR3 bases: TGTGCCAGCAGCCAGAGGCAGTTTGAAAACACCATATATTTT. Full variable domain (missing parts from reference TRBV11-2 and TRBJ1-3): EAGVAQSPRYKIIEKRQSVAFWCNPISGHATLYWYQQILGQGPKLLIQFQNNGVVDDSQLPKDRFSAERLKGVDSTLKIQPAKLEDSAVYLCASSQRQFENTIYFGEGSWLTVV.

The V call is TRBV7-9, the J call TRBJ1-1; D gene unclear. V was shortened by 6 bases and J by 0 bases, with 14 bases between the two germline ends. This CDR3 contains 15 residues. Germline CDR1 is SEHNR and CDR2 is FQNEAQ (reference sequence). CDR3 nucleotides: TGTGCCAGCAGTTATGGGGTAGGGCTGAACACTGAAGCTTTCTTT. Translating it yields CASSYGVGLNTEAFF.

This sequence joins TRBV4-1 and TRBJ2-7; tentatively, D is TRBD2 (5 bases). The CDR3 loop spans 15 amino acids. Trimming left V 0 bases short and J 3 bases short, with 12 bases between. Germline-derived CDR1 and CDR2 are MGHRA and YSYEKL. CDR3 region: CASSQDPGVDYEQYF. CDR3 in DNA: TGCGCCAGCAGCCAAGACCCCGGGGTCGACTACGAGCAGTACTTC.

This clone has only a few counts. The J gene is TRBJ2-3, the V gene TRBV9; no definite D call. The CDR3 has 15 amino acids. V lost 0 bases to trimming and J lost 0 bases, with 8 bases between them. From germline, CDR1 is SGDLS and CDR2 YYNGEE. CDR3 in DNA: TGTGCCAGCAGCGTAGATCACAGTAGCACAGATACGCAGTATTTT. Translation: CASSVDHSSTDTQYF.

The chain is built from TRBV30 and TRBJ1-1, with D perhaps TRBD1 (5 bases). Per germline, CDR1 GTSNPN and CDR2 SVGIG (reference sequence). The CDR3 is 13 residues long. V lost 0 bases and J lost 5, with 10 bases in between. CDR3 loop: CAWSVGERTEAFF. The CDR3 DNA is TGTGCCTGGAGTGTGGGGGAGAGGACTGAAGCTTTCTTT.

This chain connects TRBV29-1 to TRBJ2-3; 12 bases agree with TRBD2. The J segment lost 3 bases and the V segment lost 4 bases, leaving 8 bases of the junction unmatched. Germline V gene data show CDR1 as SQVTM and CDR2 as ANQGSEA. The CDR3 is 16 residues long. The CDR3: CSVVSLAGGHTDTQYF. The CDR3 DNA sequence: TGCAGCGTTGTGTCTCTAGCGGGGGGGCATACAGATACGCAGTATTTT.

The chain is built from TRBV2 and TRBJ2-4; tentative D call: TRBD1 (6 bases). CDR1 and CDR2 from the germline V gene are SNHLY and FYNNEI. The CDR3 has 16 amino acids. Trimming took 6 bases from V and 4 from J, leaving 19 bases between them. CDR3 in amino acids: CASSVEFGGEKNIQYF. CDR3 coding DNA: TGTGCCAGCAGCGTGGAATTTGGGGGCGAAAAAAACATTCAGTACTTC.

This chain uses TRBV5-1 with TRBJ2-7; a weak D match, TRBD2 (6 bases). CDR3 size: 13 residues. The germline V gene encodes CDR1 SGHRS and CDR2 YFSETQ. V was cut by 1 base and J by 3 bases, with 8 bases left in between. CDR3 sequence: CASSLFGSYEQYF. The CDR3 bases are TGCGCCAGCAGCTTGTTCGGGAGCTACGAGCAGTACTTC.

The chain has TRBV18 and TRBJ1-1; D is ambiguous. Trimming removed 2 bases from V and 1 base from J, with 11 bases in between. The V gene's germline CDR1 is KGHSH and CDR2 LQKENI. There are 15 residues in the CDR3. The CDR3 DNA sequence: TGTGCCAGCTCACCAGAGGTGCTGGGGAACACTGAAGCTTTCTTT. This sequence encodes CASSPEVLGNTEAFF.

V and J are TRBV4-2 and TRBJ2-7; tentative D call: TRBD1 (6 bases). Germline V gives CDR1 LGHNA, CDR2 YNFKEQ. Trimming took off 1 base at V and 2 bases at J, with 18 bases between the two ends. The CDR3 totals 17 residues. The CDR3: CASSQVYGGPSPYEQYF. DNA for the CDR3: TGTGCCAGCAGCCAAGTTTATGGGGGCCCCAGTCCCTACGAGCAGTACTTC.

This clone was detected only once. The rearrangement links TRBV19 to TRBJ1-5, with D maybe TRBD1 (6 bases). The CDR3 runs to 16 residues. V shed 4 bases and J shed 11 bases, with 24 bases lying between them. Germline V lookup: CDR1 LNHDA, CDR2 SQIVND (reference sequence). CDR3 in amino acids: CASSTGGQTISATQHF. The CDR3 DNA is TGTGCCAGTAGTACTGGGGGGCAAACAATATCAGCGACCCAGCATTTT.

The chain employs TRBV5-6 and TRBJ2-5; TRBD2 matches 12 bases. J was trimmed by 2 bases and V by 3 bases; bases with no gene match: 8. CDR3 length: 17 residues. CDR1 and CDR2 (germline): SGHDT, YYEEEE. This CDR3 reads CASSSPTSGGLQETQYF. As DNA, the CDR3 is TGTGCCAGCAGCTCGCCGACTAGCGGGGGTTTACAAGAGACCCAGTACTTC.

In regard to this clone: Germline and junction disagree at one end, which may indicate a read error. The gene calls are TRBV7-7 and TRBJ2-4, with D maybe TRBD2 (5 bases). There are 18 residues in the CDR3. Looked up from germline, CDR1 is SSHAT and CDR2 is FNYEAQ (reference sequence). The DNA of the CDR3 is TGTGCTAGCAGCCTAGTCGTAGCAGGAACTAGGGCCAAAAACATTCAGTACTTC. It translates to CASSLVVAGTRAKNIQYF.

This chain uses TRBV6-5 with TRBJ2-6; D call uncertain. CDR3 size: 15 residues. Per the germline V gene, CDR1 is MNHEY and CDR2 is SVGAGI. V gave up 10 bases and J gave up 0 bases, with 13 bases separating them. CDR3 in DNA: TGTGCCACCCATCGGCGGAACTCTGGGGCCAACGTCCTGACTTTC. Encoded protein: CATHRRNSGANVLTF.

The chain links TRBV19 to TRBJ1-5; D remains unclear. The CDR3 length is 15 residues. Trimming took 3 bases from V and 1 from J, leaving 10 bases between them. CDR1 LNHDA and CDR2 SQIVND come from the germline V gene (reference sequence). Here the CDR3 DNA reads TGTGCCAGTAGTATTTTGGGGAACAGCAATCAGCCCCAGCATTTT. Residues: CASSILGNSNQPQHF.

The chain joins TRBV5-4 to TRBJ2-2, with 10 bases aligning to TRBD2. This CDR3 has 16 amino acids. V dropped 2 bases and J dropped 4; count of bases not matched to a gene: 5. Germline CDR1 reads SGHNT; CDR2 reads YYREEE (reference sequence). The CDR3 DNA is TGTGCCAGCAGCTTAGAGCGGGGGGGCCTCACCGGGGAGCTGTTTTTT. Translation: CASSLERGGLTGELFF.

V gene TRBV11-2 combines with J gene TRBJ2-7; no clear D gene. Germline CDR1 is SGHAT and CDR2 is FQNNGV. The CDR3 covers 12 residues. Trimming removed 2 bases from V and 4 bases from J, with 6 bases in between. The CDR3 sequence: CASSLKRYEQYF. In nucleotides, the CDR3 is TGTGCCAGCAGCTTAAAGAGATACGAGCAGTACTTC.

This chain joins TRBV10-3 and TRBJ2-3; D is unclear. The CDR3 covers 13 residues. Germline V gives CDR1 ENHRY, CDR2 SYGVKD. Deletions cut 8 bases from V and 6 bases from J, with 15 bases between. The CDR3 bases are TGTGCCATCTGGGCAGGTGAGGCGGATACGCAGTATTTT. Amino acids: CAIWAGEADTQYF.

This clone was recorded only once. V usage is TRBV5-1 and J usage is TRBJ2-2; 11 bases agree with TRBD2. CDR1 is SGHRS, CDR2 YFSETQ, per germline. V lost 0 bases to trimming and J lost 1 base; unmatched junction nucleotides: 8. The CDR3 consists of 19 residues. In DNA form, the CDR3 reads TGCGCCAGCAGCTTGGCCGAGGGACTAGCGGATAAGAACACCGGGGAGCTGTTTTTT. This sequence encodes CASSLAEGLADKNTGELFF.

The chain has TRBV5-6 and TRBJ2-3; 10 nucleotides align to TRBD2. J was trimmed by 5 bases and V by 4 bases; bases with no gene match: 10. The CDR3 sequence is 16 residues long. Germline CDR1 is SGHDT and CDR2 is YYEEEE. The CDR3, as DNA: TGTGCCAGCAGCGAGATAGCGGGGGGACCGATAGATACGCAGTATTTT. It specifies CASSEIAGGPIDTQYF.

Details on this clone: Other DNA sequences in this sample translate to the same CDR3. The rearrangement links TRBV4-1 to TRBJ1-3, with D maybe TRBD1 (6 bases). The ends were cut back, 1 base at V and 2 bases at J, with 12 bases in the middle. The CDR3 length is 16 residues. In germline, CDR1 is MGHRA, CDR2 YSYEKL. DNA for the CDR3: TGCGCCAGCAGCCAAGCCTCAACAGGGACTGGAAACACCATATATTTT. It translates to CASSQASTGTGNTIYF.

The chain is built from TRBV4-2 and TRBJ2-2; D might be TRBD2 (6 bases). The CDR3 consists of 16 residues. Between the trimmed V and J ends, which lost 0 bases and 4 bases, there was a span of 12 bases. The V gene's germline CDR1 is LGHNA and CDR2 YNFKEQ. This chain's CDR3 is CASSQDETSPTGELFF. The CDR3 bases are TGTGCCAGCAGCCAAGATGAAACTAGCCCCACCGGGGAGCTGTTTTTT.